The source of this T cell receptor beta chain is a study of T cell responses to AZD1222 COVID-19 vaccine. J was trimmed by 4 bases and V by 5 bases; bases with no gene match: 6. This CDR3 region has 15 residues. Germline assignment: CDR1 MRHNA and CDR2 SNTAGT. Libraries were prepared by immunoSEQ multiplex PCR; TCRdb keeps only in-frame clonotypes and omits some of them. This table has 85,000 to 90,000 clones, around 88% appearing once. The chain combines TRBV6-4 with TRBJ2-3, with TRBD2 matching over 10 bases. This clonotype originated in an adult in good health. The specimen was peripheral blood, collected on day 0 of MenACWY control vaccination. The CDR3 reads CASSRSGGAADTQYF. For the CDR3, the DNA is TGTGCCAGCAGTAGGAGCGGGGGGGCAGCAGATACGCAGTATTTT.